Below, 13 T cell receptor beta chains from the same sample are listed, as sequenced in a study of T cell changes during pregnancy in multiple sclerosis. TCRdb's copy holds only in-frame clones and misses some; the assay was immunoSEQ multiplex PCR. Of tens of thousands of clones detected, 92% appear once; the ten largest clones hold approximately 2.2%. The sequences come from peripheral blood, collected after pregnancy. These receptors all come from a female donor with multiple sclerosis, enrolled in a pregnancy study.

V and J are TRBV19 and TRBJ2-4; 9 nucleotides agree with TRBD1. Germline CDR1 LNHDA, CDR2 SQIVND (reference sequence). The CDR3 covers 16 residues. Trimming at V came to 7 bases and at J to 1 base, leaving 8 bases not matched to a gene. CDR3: CASTPGQGFAKNIQYF. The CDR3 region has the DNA TGTGCCAGTACCCCGGGACAGGGATTCGCCAAAAACATTCAGTACTTC.

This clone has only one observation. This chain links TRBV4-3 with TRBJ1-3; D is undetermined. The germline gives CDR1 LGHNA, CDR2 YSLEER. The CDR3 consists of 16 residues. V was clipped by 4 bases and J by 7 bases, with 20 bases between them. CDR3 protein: CASSPYTGSTLNTIYF. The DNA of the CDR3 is TGCGCCAGCAGCCCCTACACCGGGTCCACGTTGAACACCATATATTTT.

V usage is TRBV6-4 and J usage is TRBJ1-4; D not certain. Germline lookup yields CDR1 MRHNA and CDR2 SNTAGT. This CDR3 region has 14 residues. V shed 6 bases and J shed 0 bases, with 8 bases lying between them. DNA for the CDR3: TGTGCCAGCAGGGTCACAGCAACTAATGAAAAACTGTTTTTT. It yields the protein CASRVTATNEKLFF.

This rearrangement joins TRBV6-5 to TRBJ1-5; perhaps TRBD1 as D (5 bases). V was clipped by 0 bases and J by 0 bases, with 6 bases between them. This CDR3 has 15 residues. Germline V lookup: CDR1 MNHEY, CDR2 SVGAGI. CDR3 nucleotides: TGTGCCAGCAGTTACTCGGGGCTTAGCAATCAGCCCCAGCATTTT. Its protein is CASSYSGLSNQPQHF.

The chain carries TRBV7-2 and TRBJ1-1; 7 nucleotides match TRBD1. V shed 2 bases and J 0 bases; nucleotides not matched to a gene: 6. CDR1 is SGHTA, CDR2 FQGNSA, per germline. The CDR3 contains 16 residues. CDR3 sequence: CASSLFSGGMNTEAFF. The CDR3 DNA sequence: TGTGCCAGCAGCTTATTTTCAGGGGGTATGAACACTGAAGCTTTCTTT.

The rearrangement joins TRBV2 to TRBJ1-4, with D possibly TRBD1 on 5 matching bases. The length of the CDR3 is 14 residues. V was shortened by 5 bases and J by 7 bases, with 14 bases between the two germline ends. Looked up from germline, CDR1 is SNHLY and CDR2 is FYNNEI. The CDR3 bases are TGTGCCAGCAGTAAACAGCAGGGTGTTGAAAAACTGTTTTTT. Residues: CASSKQQGVEKLFF.

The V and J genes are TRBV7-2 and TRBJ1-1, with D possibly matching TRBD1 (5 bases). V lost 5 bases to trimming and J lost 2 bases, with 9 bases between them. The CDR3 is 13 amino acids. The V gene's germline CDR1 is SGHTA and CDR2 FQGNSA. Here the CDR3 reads CASSQQENTEAFF. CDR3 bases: TGTGCCAGCAGCCAACAGGAAAACACTGAAGCTTTCTTT.

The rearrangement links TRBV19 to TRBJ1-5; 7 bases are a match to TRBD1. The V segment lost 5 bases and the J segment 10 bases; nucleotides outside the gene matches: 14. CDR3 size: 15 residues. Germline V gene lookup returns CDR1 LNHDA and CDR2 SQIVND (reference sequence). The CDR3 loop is CASSLRGTDLSPQHF. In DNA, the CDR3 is TGTGCCAGTAGTTTGAGGGGGACAGACCTCAGTCCCCAGCATTTT.

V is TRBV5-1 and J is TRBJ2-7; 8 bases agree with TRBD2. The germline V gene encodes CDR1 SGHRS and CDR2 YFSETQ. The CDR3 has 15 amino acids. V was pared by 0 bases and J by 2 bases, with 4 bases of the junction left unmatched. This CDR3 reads CASSLVAGGPYEQYF. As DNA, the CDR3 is TGCGCCAGCAGCTTGGTGGCGGGAGGCCCCTACGAGCAGTACTTC.

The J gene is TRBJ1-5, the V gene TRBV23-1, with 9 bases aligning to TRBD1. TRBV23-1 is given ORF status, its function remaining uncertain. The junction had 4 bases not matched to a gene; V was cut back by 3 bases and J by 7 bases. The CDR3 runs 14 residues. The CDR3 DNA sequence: TGCGCCAGCAGTCAGGACAGGGGACCCCAGCCCCAGCATTTT. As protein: CASSQDRGPQPQHF.

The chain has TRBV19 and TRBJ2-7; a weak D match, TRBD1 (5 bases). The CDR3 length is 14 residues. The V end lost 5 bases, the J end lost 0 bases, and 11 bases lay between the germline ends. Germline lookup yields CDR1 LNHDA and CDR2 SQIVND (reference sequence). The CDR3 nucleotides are TGTGCCAGTAGTCCACAGGCGAGCTCCTACGAGCAGTACTTC. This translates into CASSPQASSYEQYF.

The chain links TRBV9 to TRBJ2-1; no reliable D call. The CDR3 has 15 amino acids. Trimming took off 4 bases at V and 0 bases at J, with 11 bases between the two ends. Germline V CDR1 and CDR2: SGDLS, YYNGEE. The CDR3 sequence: CASSLTHSSYNEQFF. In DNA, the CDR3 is TGTGCCAGCAGCCTAACCCACAGCTCCTACAATGAGCAGTTCTTC.

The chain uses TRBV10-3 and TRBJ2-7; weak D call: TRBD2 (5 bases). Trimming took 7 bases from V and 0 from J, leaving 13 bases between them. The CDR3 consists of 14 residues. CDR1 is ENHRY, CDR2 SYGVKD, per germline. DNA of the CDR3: TGTGCCATCAAGGCGGACTCCAACTCCTACGAGCAGTACTTC. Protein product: CAIKADSNSYEQYF.